What follows describes a single T cell receptor (beta chain). What it binds is unknown. As the sequencing template, cDNA was produced by extracting RNA and reverse transcribing it. Here immunoSEQ multiplex PCR was the method, and the copy in TCRdb shows in-frame clones only, minus some. The sample consists of 190,000 or so clones, 58% of them appearing once. This sample stems from a study of CD8+ T cells in alopecia areata. Study findings and constraints: Many of the expanded lesional clones endured in scalp and blood while on tofacitinib.

Treatment here: oral pan-JAK inhibitor, 5-10 mg twice daily. The length of the CDR3 is 16 residues. The ends lost 2 bases at V and 7 bases at J; junction bases unmatched: 10. The germline V gene encodes CDR1 MGHRA and CDR2 YSYEKL. Sequencing was performed on CD8+ T cells sorted from blood, taken at week 24, from a patient treated with tofacitinib. The chain employs TRBV4-1 and TRBJ1-5; 8 nucleotides line up with TRBD1. The sequence was collected from a human donor with alopecia areata. CDR3 nucleotides: TGCGCCAGCAGCCAACCTACCAGGGGGCTGGGACAGCCCCAGCATTTT. It translates to CASSQPTRGLGQPQHF.